This TCR beta chain was sequenced for a study of control samples from healthy donors and cancer patients. CDR1 and CDR2 (germline): LNHNV, YYDKDF (reference sequence). V lost 0 bases and J 4 bases, leaving 6 bases between the germline ends. The length of the CDR3 is 13 residues. Profiling relied on immunoSEQ multiplex PCR, and the TCRdb table lists in-frame clones only, not all of them. The table includes around 130,000 clones, 70% to 90% detected once. V is TRBV15 and J is TRBJ1-2; D remains unclear. The sequence came from a man aged 50 or older in good health. Sequencing was done on a sample of blood. Written as DNA, the CDR3 is TGTGCCACCAGCAGAGATTTTAGCTATGGCTACACCTTC. This translates into CATSRDFSYGYTF.